This T cell receptor beta chain emerged from a study of T cell repertoires in cytomegalovirus infection (dated by TCRdb to the late 2010s). About the investigation overall: Donor HLA type was relevant to the analysis, as public TCR beta signatures indicated carriage of CMV infection together with the matching HLA type. Points the paper makes about the study in general: In both this cohort and an independent cohort of 350 to 400 donors, the cumulative frequency of public TCR beta family members distinguished carriers of CMV infection plus the relevant HLA type. The ex vivo response was dominated by HLA-C-restricted CMV-specific TCR beta clonotypes, which also provided the single most frequent clonotype in two of eight donors.

The sequencing machine was an Illumina HiSeq 1500. The public sequencing data were trimmed at Q25 with fastp and processed into clonotypes with MiXCR by TCRdb, which kept only in-frame beta chains. Each CDR3 protein appears once, grouped with its most common genes and DNA. The sample table shows about 230,000 distinct CDR3 sequences, and 22% are seen once. The ten largest clonotypes hold about 18% of the sample. The V and J ends are trimmed by 5 bases and 5 bases, leaving 9 bases between them. From the germline V gene, CDR1 is MDHEN and CDR2 is SYDVKM. From its cysteine to its phenylalanine, the CDR3 spans 13 amino acids. Left in the record is the CDR3 DNA by itself, 39 bases read in frame from the first base. This clonotype was counted a few times. The specificity of this receptor is unknown. No per-base quality is available; no much larger clone lies one base away.

The sequencing input was CD8+ T cells from PBMCs. The rearranged segments are TRBV28 and TRBJ1-4, with the identity of the D gene unclear. The receptor was isolated from a human donor in good health (CMV status not recorded). Some clones in this sample may be carry-over from other donors' samples. The CDR3 loop reads CASSDSLNEKLFF. In nucleotides, the sequence is TGTGCCAGCAGTGATAGTCTAAATGAAAAACTGTTTTTT. With the portions outside the CDR3 filled from the reference TRBV28 and TRBJ1-4 genes, the complete variable region becomes DVKVTQSSRYLVKRTGEKVFLECVQDMDHENMFWYRQDPGLGLRLIYFSYDVKMKEKGDIPEGYSVSREKKERFSLILESASTNQTSMYLCASSDSLNEKLFFGSGTQLSVL.